These T cell receptor beta chains were read from a single sample in a study of identical twins. MiXCR, run by TCRdb on the 5' RACE reads, gives a single entry per CDR3 protein. The sample contains 520,000 or so distinct CDR3 sequences, under 25% of which appear only once. These data were also filed under a second study, of T cells expressing NK-cell markers.

The material sequenced was CD4+ T cells sorted from blood. Receptors were obtained from a young woman in good health. Both conserved end residues are trimmed from each CDR3. Each record gives: V gene, clone size, CDR3 protein. Not all rows give a size; the values are once, few, many and, for expanded clones, a class.

v_call: TRBV9; clone_size: few; cdr3_aa: ASSAEGARDQPQH
v_call: TRBV24-1; clone_size: few; cdr3_aa: ATETSGVRREQF
v_call: TRBV7-9; clone_size: -; cdr3_aa: ASSFSGRGKSDEQY
v_call: TRBV5-1; clone_size: -; cdr3_aa: ASSLLGDEKLF
v_call: TRBV4-2; clone_size: -; cdr3_aa: ASSSNSGGRDEQF
v_call: TRBV9; clone_size: once; cdr3_aa: ASSVSPAYEQY
v_call: TRBV18; clone_size: -; cdr3_aa: ASSPRLTSGKETQY
v_call: TRBV18; clone_size: -; cdr3_aa: ASSPQGSGGSPLH
v_call: TRBV6-4; clone_size: -; cdr3_aa: ASSDGVSSYNEQF
v_call: TRBV10-3; clone_size: -; cdr3_aa: AISVGTGSYGYT
v_call: TRBV10-3; clone_size: -; cdr3_aa: AISGAGGASGELF
v_call: TRBV6-1; clone_size: -; cdr3_aa: ASSELRPF
v_call: TRBV9; clone_size: -; cdr3_aa: ASSAGGARNPYEQY
v_call: TRBV6-1; clone_size: -; cdr3_aa: ASRETGLGREQY
v_call: TRBV2; clone_size: -; cdr3_aa: ASSDKTSDRFYGYT
v_call: TRBV7-2; clone_size: many; cdr3_aa: ASSLVGTAYEQY
v_call: TRBV3-1; clone_size: -; cdr3_aa: ASSPRGKTDTQY
v_call: TRBV20-1; clone_size: -; cdr3_aa: SARGSEAGELF
v_call: TRBV7-9; clone_size: few; cdr3_aa: ASSLGAGGGSTDTQY
v_call: TRBV3-1; clone_size: -; cdr3_aa: ASSQPGTRDIIQY
v_call: TRBV20-1; clone_size: few; cdr3_aa: SAGQTETQY
v_call: TRBV12-3/TRBV12-4; clone_size: -; cdr3_aa: ASSFGGENEQF
v_call: TRBV13; clone_size: -; cdr3_aa: ASRSTSGINTQY
v_call: TRBV12-2; clone_size: few; cdr3_aa: ASRLPPHRNTEAF
v_call: TRBV10-3; clone_size: -; cdr3_aa: AISSTGFASGANVLT
v_call: TRBV5-6; clone_size: -; cdr3_aa: ASSFWLAQSQRQF
v_call: TRBV20-1; clone_size: few; cdr3_aa: SARVPGDFTYEQY
v_call: TRBV7-2; clone_size: many; cdr3_aa: ASSPGTQVF
v_call: TRBV19; clone_size: -; cdr3_aa: ASSIGDSLRNTGELF
v_call: TRBV7-2; clone_size: -; cdr3_aa: ASSLAIEQF
v_call: TRBV5-1; clone_size: few; cdr3_aa: AGRIQDNGELF
v_call: TRBV20-1; clone_size: -; cdr3_aa: SATGSGSTQY
v_call: TRBV9; clone_size: -; cdr3_aa: ASSADLNYGYT
v_call: TRBV20-1; clone_size: many; cdr3_aa: SARDRGGINSPLH
v_call: TRBV6-5; clone_size: few; cdr3_aa: ASSWGQGLMGGYT